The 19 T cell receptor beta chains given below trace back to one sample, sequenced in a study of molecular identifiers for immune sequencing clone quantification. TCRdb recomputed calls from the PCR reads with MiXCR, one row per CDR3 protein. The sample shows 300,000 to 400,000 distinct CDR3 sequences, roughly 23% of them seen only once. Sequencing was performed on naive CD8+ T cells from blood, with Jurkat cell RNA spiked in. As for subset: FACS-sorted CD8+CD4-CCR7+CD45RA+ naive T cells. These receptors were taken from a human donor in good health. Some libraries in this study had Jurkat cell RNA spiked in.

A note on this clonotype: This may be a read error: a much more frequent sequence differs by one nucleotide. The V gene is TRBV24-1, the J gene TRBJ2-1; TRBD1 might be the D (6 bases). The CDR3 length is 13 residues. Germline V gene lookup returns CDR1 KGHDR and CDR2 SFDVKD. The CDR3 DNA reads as TGTACCACCAGTGCCTACCCCGGGACAGAGCAGTTCTTC. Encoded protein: CTTSAYPGTEQFF.

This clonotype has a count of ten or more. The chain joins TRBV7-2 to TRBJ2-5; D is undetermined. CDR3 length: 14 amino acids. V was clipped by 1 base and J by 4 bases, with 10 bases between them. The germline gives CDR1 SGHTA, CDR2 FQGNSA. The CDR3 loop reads CASSLVGPRETQYF. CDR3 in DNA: TGTGCCAGCAGCTTAGTTGGACCTAGAGAGACCCAGTACTTC. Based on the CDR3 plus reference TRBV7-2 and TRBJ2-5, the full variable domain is GAGVSQSPSNKVTEKGKDVELRCDPISGHTALYWYRQSLGQGLEFLIYFQGNSAPDKSGLPSDRFSAERTGGSVSTLTIQRTQQEDSAVYLCASSLVGPRETQYFGPGTRLLVL.

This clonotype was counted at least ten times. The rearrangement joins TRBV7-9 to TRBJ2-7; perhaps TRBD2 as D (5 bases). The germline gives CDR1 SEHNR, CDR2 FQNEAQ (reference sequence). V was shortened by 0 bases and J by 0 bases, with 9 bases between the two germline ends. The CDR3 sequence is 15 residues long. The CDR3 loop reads CASSLAGTSSYEQYF. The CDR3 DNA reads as TGTGCCAGCAGCTTAGCCGGCACTAGCTCCTACGAGCAGTACTTC.

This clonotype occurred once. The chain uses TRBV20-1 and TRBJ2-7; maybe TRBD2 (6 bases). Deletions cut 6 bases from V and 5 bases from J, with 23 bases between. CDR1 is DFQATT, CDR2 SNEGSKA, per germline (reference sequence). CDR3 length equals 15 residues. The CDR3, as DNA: TGCAGTGCGGACTACCCCGGACGGCGGGTGAACGAGCAGTACTTC. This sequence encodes CSADYPGRRVNEQYF.

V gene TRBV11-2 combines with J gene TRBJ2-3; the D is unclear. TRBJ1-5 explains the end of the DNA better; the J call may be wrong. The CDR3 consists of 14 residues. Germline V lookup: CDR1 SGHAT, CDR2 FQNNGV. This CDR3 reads CASSLLASTDTQHF. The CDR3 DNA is TGTGCCAGCAGCTTACTCGCGAGCACAGATACGCAGCATTTT.

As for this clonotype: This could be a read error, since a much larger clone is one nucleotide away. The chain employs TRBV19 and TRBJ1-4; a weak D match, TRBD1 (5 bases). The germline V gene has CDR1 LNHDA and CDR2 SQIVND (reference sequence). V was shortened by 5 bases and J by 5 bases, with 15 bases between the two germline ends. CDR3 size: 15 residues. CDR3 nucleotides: TGTGCCAGTAGTCACACCGGGGCCTCAAATGAAAAACTGTTTTTT. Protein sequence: CASSHTGASNEKLFF.

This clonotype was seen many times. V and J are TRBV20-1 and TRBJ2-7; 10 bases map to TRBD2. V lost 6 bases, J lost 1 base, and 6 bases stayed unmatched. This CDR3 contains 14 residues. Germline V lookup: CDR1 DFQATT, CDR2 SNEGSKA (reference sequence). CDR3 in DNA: TGCAGTGCAGCGAGCGGGAGGGTTTCCTACGAGCAGTACTTC. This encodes CSAASGRVSYEQYF.

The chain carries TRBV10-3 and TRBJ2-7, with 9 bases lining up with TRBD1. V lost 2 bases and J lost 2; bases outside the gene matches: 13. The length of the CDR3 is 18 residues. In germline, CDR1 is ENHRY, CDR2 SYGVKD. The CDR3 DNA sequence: TGTGCCATCAGTGAGCCCGGGACAGGGAAACTCGACCCCTACGAGCAGTACTTC. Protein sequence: CAISEPGTGKLDPYEQYF.

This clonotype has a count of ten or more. The CDR3 loop reads CASSQDPTGTTANSPLHF. CDR3 sequence (DNA): TGTGCCAGCAGCCAAGATCCAACAGGGACGACGGCGAATTCACCCCTCCACTTT. J is TRBJ1-6 and V is TRBV4-2, with D possibly being TRBD1 (6 bases). The CDR3 consists of 18 residues. Germline V gene lookup returns CDR1 LGHNA and CDR2 YNFKEQ. V dropped 0 bases and J dropped 7 bases, with 19 bases sitting between them.

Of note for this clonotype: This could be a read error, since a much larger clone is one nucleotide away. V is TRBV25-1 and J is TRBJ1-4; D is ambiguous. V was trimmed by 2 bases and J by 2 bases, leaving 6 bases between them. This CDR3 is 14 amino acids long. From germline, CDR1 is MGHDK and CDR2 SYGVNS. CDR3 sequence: CASSEQATNEKLFF. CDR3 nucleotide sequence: TGTGCCAGCAGTGAACAGGCTACTAATGAAAAACTGTTTTTT.

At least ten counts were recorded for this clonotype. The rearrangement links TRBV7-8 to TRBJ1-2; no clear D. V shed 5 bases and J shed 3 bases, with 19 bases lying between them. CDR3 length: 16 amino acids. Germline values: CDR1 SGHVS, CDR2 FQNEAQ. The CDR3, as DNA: TGTGCCAGCAGCCCCCTAATAAGTACTCAAGACTATGGCTACACCTTC. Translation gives CASSPLISTQDYGYTF.

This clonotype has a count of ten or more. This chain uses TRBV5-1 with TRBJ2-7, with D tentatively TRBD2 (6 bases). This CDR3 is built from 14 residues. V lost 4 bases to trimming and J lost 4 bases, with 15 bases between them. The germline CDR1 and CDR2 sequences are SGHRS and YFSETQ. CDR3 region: CASSPGATEYEQYF. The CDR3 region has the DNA TGCGCCAGCAGCCCGGGAGCGACAGAATACGAGCAGTACTTC.

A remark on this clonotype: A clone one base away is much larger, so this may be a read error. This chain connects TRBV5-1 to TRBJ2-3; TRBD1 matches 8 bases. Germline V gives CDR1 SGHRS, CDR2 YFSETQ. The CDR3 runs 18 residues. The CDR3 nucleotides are TGCGCCAGCAGCTACTACCCCGGGACAGGCCAAAACACAGATGCGCAGTATTTT. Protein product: CASSYYPGTGQNTDAQYF.

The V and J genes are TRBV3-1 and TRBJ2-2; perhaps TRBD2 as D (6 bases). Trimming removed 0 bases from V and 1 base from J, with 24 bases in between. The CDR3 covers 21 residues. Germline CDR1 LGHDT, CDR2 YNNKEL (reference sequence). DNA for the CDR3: TGTGCCAGCAGCCAAGAGGATAGTCCGTGGGATGGCGGGGAGAACACCGGGGAGCTGTTTTTT. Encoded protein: CASSQEDSPWDGGENTGELFF.

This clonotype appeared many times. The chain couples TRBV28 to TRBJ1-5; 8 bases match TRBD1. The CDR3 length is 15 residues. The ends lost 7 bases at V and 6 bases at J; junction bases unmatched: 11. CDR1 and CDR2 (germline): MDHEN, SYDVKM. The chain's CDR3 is CASTASQGAVQPQHF. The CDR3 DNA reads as TGTGCCAGCACTGCCAGCCAGGGGGCGGTTCAGCCCCAGCATTTT.

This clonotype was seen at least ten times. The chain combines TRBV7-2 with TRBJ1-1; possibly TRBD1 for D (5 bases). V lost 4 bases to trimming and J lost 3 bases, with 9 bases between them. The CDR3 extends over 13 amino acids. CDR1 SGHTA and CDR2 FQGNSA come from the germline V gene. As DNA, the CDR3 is TGTGCCAGCAGCTGGGGCGGCTACACTGAAGCTTTCTTT. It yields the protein CASSWGGYTEAFF.

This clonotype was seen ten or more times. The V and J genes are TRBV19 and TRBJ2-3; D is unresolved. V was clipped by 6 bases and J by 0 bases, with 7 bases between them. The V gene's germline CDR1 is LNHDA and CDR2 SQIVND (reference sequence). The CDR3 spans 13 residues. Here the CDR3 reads CASSHVSTDTQYF. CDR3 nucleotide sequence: TGTGCCAGTAGCCACGTTAGCACAGATACGCAGTATTTT.

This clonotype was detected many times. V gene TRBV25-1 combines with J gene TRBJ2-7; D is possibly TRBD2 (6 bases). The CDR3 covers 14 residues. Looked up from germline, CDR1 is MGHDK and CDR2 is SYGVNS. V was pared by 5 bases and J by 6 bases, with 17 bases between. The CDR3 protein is CASSLTGVLGEQYF. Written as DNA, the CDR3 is TGTGCCAGCAGTTTAACGGGAGTATTGGGCGAGCAGTACTTC.

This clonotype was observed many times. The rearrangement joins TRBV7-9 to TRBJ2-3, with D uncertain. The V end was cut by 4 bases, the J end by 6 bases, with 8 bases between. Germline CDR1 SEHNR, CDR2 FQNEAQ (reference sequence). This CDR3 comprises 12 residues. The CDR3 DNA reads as TGTGCCAGCAGCTCTACAGCGGATACGCAGTATTTT. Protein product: CASSSTADTQYF.